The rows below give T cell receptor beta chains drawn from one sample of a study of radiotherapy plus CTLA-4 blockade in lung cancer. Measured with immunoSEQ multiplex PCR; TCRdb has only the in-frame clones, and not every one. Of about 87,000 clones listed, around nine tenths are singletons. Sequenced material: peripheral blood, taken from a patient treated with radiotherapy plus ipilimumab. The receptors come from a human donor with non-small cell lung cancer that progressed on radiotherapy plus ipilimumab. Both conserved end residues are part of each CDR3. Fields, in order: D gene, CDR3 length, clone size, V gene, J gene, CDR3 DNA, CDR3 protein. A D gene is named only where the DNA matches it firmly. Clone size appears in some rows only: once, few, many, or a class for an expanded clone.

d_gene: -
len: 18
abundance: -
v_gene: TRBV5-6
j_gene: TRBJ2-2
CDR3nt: TGTGCCAGCAGCTTGAGGTTTTTGGTTAGCGGACACACCGGGGAGCTGTTTTTT
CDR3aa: CASSLRFLVSGHTGELFF

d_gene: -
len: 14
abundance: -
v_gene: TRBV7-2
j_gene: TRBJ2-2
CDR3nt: TGTGCCAGCAGGGTCAGGATTAACACCGGGGAGCTGTTTTTT
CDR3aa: CASRVRINTGELFF

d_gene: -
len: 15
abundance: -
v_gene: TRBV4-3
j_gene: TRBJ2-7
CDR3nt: TGCGCCAGCAGCCAAGACTACGGGGCGATCTACGAGCAGTACTTC
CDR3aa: CASSQDYGAIYEQYF

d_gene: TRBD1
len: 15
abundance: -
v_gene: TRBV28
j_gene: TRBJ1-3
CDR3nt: TGTGCCAGCAGTGGGGAGGGGGCGCTTGGAAACACCATATATTTT
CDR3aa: CASSGEGALGNTIYF

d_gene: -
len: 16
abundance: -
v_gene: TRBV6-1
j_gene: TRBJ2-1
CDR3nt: TGTGCCAGCAGTGAACAGGGGCCCTCCTTCTACAATGAGCAGTTCTTC
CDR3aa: CASSEQGPSFYNEQFF

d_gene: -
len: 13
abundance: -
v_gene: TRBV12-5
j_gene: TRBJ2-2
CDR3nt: TGTGCTAGTGGCCTCTCTAACACCGGGGAGCTGTTTTTT
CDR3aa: CASGLSNTGELFF

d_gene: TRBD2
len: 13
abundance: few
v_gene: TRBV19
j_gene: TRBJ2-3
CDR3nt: TGTGCCACACTAGCGGGAGGGCCCGATACGCAGTATTTT
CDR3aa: CATLAGGPDTQYF

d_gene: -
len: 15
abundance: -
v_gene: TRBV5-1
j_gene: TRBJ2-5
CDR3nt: TGCGCCAGCAGCTCCCTACAGGCCGGGTCAGAGACCCAGTACTTC
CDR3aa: CASSSLQAGSETQYF

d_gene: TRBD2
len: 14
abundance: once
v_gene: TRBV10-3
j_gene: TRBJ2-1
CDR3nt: TGTGCCATCAGTGGACTAGCGGGGATCAATGAGCAGTTCTTC
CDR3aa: CAISGLAGINEQFF

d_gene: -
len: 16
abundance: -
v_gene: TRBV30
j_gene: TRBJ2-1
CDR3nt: TGTGCCTGGAGTGGTGACGGGACTCACTCCTACAATGAGCAGTTCTTC
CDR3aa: CAWSGDGTHSYNEQFF

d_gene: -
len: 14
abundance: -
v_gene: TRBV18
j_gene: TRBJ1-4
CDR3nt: TGTGCCAGCGCAACGAGGGGTGAGGGTGAAAAACTGTTTTTT
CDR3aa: CASATRGEGEKLFF

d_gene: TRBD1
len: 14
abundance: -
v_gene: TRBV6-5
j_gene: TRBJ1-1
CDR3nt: TGTGCCAGCACCATGACAGGGGGCGACACTGAAGCTTTCTTT
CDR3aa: CASTMTGGDTEAFF

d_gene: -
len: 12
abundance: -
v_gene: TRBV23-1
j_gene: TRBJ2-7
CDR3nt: TGCGCCAGCAGTCATTATGGTTACGAGCAGTACTTC
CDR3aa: CASSHYGYEQYF

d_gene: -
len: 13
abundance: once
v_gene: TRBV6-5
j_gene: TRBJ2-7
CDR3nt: TGTGCCAGCAGTTACTGGACAGAGGGAGAGCAGTACTTC
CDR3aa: CASSYWTEGEQYF

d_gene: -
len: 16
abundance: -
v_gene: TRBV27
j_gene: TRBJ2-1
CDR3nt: TGTGCCAGCAGTTTTCGGCGAGGAAGCGTCTACAATGAGCAGTTCTTC
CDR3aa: CASSFRRGSVYNEQFF

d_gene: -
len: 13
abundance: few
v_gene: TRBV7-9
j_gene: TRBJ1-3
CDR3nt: TGTGCCAGCAGCTTCGAGACAGGAAACACCATATATTTT
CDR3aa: CASSFETGNTIYF

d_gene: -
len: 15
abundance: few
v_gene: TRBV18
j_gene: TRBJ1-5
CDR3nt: TGTGCCAGCTCACCATTTGGGAGCGGCAATCAGCCCCAGCATTTT
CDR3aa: CASSPFGSGNQPQHF

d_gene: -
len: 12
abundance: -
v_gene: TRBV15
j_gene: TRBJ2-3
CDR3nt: TGTGCCACCAGCAGAGGGGTAGATACGCAGTATTTT
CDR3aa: CATSRGVDTQYF

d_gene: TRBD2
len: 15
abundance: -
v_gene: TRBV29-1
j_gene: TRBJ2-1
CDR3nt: TGCAGCGCCCTGACGACTAGCGGGAGAGTCGGTGAGCAGTTCTTC
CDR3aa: CSALTTSGRVGEQFF